The subject of this entry is one T cell receptor (beta chain). Its recognized antigen is unknown. Base-call qualities are not available, and no considerably larger clone is one nucleotide away. Trimmed from V: 8 bases; trimmed from J: 0 bases; junction bases lacking a gene match: 11. Taken from cysteine to phenylalanine, the CDR3 has 16 residues. The kept DNA is CDR3 alone, 48 bases in frame from the first base. The germline V gene (reference sequence) provides CDR1 MNHNY and CDR2 SVGAGI. The sample originates from a study of siplizumab effects on memory and regulatory T cells (dated by TCRdb to about 2019). Concerning the study at large: The effect of the anti-CD2 antibody siplizumab on alloreactive T-cell subsets was examined in allogeneic mixed lymphocyte reactions constructed from human PBMCs. Broader findings and caveats from the paper: Among mappable alloreactive CD4+ clones, an average Treg-derived fraction of about 69% was observed with siplizumab, compared with roughly 27% in control reactions. For roughly 80-95% of proliferating CD4+ or CD8+ clones, no naive or memory phenotype could be assigned. Unstimulated naive T cells appeared more diverse than memory T cells, and naive cells seemed to contribute substantially to the alloresponse. Whether proliferating Tregs from siplizumab cultures actually had suppressive function was not functionally confirmed. Sequences below about 10^-5 frequency were poorly captured, so only a minor fraction of alloreactive clones could be mapped to unstimulated subsets. Siplizumab significantly lowered the cumulative frequency of alloreactive sequences that could be traced to unstimulated CD4+ memory T cells.

Sorted unstimulated T cells and proliferating T cells recovered from mixed lymphocyte reactions underwent TCRbeta CDR3 sequencing. Fresh whole blood from about 11 HLA-typed healthy donors was used as the source from which PBMCs were isolated. Libraries were made using the immunoSEQ multiplex PCR assay. Some 1.1 x 10^5 TCR templates per sample were assayed by the deep sequencing platform. Genomic DNA extracted from sorted T cells was used for TCRbeta CDR3 sequencing. Per the source publication's procedure: The R programming language was used for clonal analysis of TCRbeta CDR3 data. Comparing unstimulated samples against CFSE-low samples taken after the reaction was how alloreactive CD4+ and CD8+ clones were defined. Regulatory or non-regulatory origin of alloreactive CD4+ clones was assigned by matching sequences to the sorted unstimulated Treg and non-Treg repertoires. TCRdb took over this immuneACCESS table, retaining in-frame rearrangements with V and J assigned. Such tables are incomplete; in checked studies, under half of the missing clones stem from an unresolved V gene, and the remainder is unexplained. V and J calls and clone size come straight from that table; D and trimming were deduced from the DNA. The sample table holds 100,000 or so clones, of which approximately 91% were seen once. The ten largest clones add up to about 2.4% of the sample.

Sequencing was done on a sample of CD4+ T cells sorted from blood. The sequence was obtained from a human donor in good health. Some clones in this sample may be carry-over from other donors' samples. The receptor chain draws on TRBV6-6 and TRBJ2-7, with 9 bases matching TRBD1. The CDR3 sequence is CASSYPGTGSSYEQYF. The DNA sequence is as follows: TGTGCCAGCTCCTACCCTGGGACAGGGAGCTCCTACGAGCAGTACTTC.